These 23 T cell receptor beta chains were all obtained from the same sample, sequenced in a study of CD8 T cells in ankylosing spondylitis. Findings and limits, study-wide: In ankylosing spondylitis blood, a motif of seven to nine highly homologous TCR beta variants appeared characteristic.

TCRdb re-called the 5' RACE reads through MiXCR, storing one row per CDR3 protein. This table holds some 220,000 distinct CDR3 sequences, about 7.3% found once. These receptors have no identified antigens. Material for sequencing was blood, either unsorted or a sorted T cell fraction (not recorded which). The source is a male donor with ankylosing spondylitis.

Points on this clonotype: A much larger clone lies one base from this, so it may be a read error. This chain connects TRBV6-1 to TRBJ1-2; D is possibly TRBD1 (6 bases). The ends were cut back, 7 bases at V and 6 bases at J, with 21 bases in the middle. The germline gives CDR1 MNHNS, CDR2 SASEGT. This CDR3 is built from 15 residues. The CDR3 region has the DNA TGTGCCAGCACCAATTCCCCAGGGGACGCCCATGGCTACACCTTC. Its translation: CASTNSPGDAHGYTF.

In this sample, this clonotype turned up many times. This chain connects TRBV2 to TRBJ1-4; TRBD1 agrees at 7 bases. This CDR3 region has 11 residues. Trimming at V came to 4 bases and at J to 13 bases, leaving 3 bases not matched to a gene. Germline CDR1 reads SNHLY; CDR2 reads FYNNEI. The CDR3 sequence is CASSGTGRLFF. The CDR3 nucleotides read TGTGCCAGCAGTGGGACAGGAAGACTGTTTTTT.

This clonotype was counted at least ten times. The chain employs TRBV9 and TRBJ1-1; TRBD1 is a possible D gene (6 bases). The CDR3 covers 15 residues. Germline CDR1 and CDR2: SGDLS and YYNGEE. V shed 6 bases and J shed 4 bases, with 19 bases lying between them. Here the CDR3 reads CASNRRGNPGTEAFF. Written as DNA, the CDR3 is TGTGCCAGCAACAGGAGGGGGAATCCGGGCACTGAAGCTTTCTTT.

Turning to this clonotype: A read error is possible here, since a much larger clone lies one base away. The rearrangement links TRBV20-1 to TRBJ2-3; no definite D call. The germline CDR1 and CDR2 sequences are DFQATT and SNEGSKA (reference sequence). CDR3 length: 15 amino acids. V was shortened by 6 bases and J by 1 base, with 17 bases between the two germline ends. The CDR3 here is CSATSGPGRTDTQYF. The CDR3 DNA reads as TGCAGTGCCACCTCCGGGCCTGGGCGCACAGATACGCAGTATTTT.

Ten or more counts support this clonotype. V is TRBV7-2 and J is TRBJ2-7; D may correspond to TRBD1 or TRBD2 (5 bases each). Germline lookup yields CDR1 SGHTA and CDR2 FQGNSA. The CDR3 runs 13 residues. The V end lost 1 base, the J end lost 6 bases, and 10 bases lay between the germline ends. The chain's CDR3 is CASSLDMGVEQYF. CDR3 nucleotide sequence: TGTGCCAGCAGCTTAGACATGGGGGTCGAGCAGTACTTC. The full variable domain, in which reference TRBV7-2 and TRBJ2-7 provide the parts outside the CDR3, is GAGVSQSPSNKVTEKGKDVELRCDPISGHTALYWYRQSLGQGLEFLIYFQGNSAPDKSGLPSDRFSAERTGGSVSTLTIQRTQQEDSAVYLCASSLDMGVEQYFGPGTRLTVT.

This clonotype was found many times. V usage is TRBV20-1 and J usage is TRBJ2-5; the match to TRBD2 covers 10 bases. Germline trimming cut 5 bases from V and 2 bases from J; bases unmatched to any gene: 14. The germline CDR1 and CDR2 sequences are DFQATT and SNEGSKA (reference sequence). CDR3 length: 17 residues. CDR3 nucleotide sequence: TGCAGTGCTCCCGTTGGGGGTAGCGGGAGGTATCAAGAGACCCAGTACTTC. Translation gives CSAPVGGSGRYQETQYF.

The chain employs TRBV13 and TRBJ2-7; tentatively, D is TRBD1 or TRBD2 (5 bases each). Germline-derived CDR1 and CDR2 are PRHDT and FYEKMQ (reference sequence). Trimming took 0 bases from V and 6 from J, leaving 15 bases between them. This CDR3 has 15 residues. The DNA for the CDR3 is TGTGCCAGCAGCTTAGGGAGGGGCGCCCTAGGCGAGCAGTACTTC. Protein: CASSLGRGALGEQYF.

Only a few counts were recorded for this clonotype. V gene TRBV7-9 combines with J gene TRBJ1-2, with D perhaps TRBD1 (5 bases). The germline V gene encodes CDR1 SEHNR and CDR2 FQNEAQ (reference sequence). The CDR3 has 14 residues. Between the trimmed V and J ends, which lost 5 bases and 2 bases, there was a span of 12 bases. CDR3: CASSIAGANYGYTF. The CDR3, as DNA: TGTGCCAGCAGCATCGCCGGGGCGAACTATGGCTACACCTTC.

The rearrangement joins TRBV29-1 to TRBJ1-1; a possible D gene is TRBD1 (6 bases). From germline, CDR1 is SQVTM and CDR2 ANQGSEA. The V end was cut by 5 bases, the J end by 2 bases, with 15 bases between. CDR3 length: 14 amino acids. CDR3 region: CSVLGGLGNTEAFF. CDR3 bases: TGCAGCGTTCTGGGGGGCTTAGGAAACACTGAAGCTTTCTTT.

Many counts were recorded for this clonotype. The chain uses TRBV7-8 and TRBJ1-5, with a possible D match to TRBD1 (5 bases). The CDR3 covers 14 residues. Trimming cost V 4 bases and J 3 bases, with 10 bases left between them. Per germline, CDR1 SGHVS and CDR2 FQNEAQ. CDR3 bases: TGTGCCAGCAGCTACAGGACTACCAATCAGCCCCAGCATTTT. Translated: CASSYRTTNQPQHF.

The chain has TRBV12-5 and TRBJ2-1, with 11 bases fitting TRBD2. Germline V CDR1 and CDR2: LGHNT, FRNRAP. The CDR3 has 16 amino acids. The junction had 4 bases not matched to a gene; V was cut back by 1 base and J by 5 bases. CDR3 sequence (DNA): TGTGCTAGTGGTTTGGGAGTAGCGGGAGGGGACAATGAGCAGTTCTTC. It translates to CASGLGVAGGDNEQFF. Using reference TRBV12-5 and TRBJ2-1 for the parts outside the CDR3, the full variable domain is DARVTQTPRHKVTEMGQEVTMRCQPILGHNTVFWYRQTMMQGLELLAYFRNRAPLDDSGMPKDRFSAEMPDATLATLKIQPSEPRDSAVYFCASGLGVAGGDNEQFFGPGTRLTVL.

The chain couples TRBV7-2 to TRBJ2-1; D possibly corresponds to TRBD2 (6 bases). The V gene's germline CDR1 is SGHTA and CDR2 FQGNSA. V gave up 6 bases and J gave up 3 bases, with 15 bases separating them. This CDR3 is 15 amino acids long. CDR3 protein: CASSYGGLNYNEQFF. The DNA for the CDR3 is TGTGCCAGCAGTTACGGGGGACTTAACTACAATGAGCAGTTCTTC.

This clonotype was counted many times. The V and J genes are TRBV7-2 and TRBJ2-7; perhaps TRBD2 as D (6 bases). There are 13 residues in the CDR3. V lost 2 bases and J lost 6, with 11 bases in between. Per germline, CDR1 SGHTA and CDR2 FQGNSA. The CDR3 protein is CASSLWRGGEQYF. The CDR3 region has the DNA TGTGCCAGCAGCTTATGGAGGGGTGGCGAGCAGTACTTC.

This clonotype was detected only a few times. The chain joins TRBV27 to TRBJ2-5; 14 nucleotides agree with TRBD2. The CDR3 contains 18 residues. CDR1 and CDR2 (germline): MNHEY, SMNVEV (reference sequence). Trimming removed 5 bases from V and 4 bases from J; junction bases left unmatched: 12. The CDR3 loop reads CASSTRLAGGRVRETQYF. CDR3 bases: TGTGCCAGCAGTACCCGACTAGCGGGGGGGAGAGTAAGAGAGACCCAGTACTTC.

This clonotype was counted many times. This chain joins TRBV2 and TRBJ2-7; 9 bases map to TRBD1. V dropped 1 base and J dropped 3; count of bases not matched to a gene: 1. The CDR3 spans 14 residues. Germline assignment: CDR1 SNHLY and CDR2 FYNNEI. The CDR3, as DNA: TGTGCCAGCAGTGAAGGGACAGGGGACTACGAGCAGTACTTC. Its protein product is CASSEGTGDYEQYF.

This clonotype was seen ten or more times. V gene TRBV5-1 combines with J gene TRBJ1-2; D remains ambiguous. This CDR3 contains 12 residues. CDR1 SGHRS and CDR2 YFSETQ come from the germline V gene. Trimming took 3 bases from V and 3 from J, leaving 6 bases between them. The DNA of the CDR3 is TGCGCCAGCAGCTCGCCAGACTATGGCTACACCTTC. This translates into CASSSPDYGYTF.

This clonotype was counted ten times or more. The chain has TRBV20-1 and TRBJ2-1; 7 positions match TRBD2. V lost 6 bases and J lost 1; bases outside the gene matches: 3. The CDR3 totals 13 residues. In germline, CDR1 is DFQATT, CDR2 SNEGSKA (reference sequence). In DNA form, the CDR3 reads TGCAGTGCACTGGGGGGGTCCTACAATGAGCAGTTCTTC. Encoded protein: CSALGGSYNEQFF.

This clonotype was observed a few times. The gene calls are TRBV29-1 and TRBJ1-2; 10 positions match TRBD1. J gave up 5 bases and V 4 bases, and 4 bases lay outside the gene matches. Germline CDR1 SQVTM, CDR2 ANQGSEA. This CDR3 has 13 amino acids. CDR3 nucleotides: TGCAGCGTTGGGGGGGGACAGGGGTATGGCTACACCTTC. Residues: CSVGGGQGYGYTF.

This clonotype was counted only a few times. The CDR3 region is CSAPGLAGEYNEQFF. As DNA, the CDR3 is TGCAGTGCTCCGGGACTAGCGGGGGAGTACAATGAGCAGTTCTTC. The rearrangement joins TRBV20-1 to TRBJ2-1; 14 bases line up with TRBD2. CDR1 is DFQATT, CDR2 SNEGSKA, per germline (reference sequence). J lost 4 bases, V lost 5 bases, and 4 bases had no gene match. CDR3 length: 15 residues.

The chain employs TRBV7-8 and TRBJ2-5; 7 bases agree with TRBD1. The CDR3 covers 15 residues. Trimming at V came to 5 bases and at J to 4 bases, leaving 10 bases not matched to a gene. Germline CDR1 SGHVS, CDR2 FQNEAQ. The CDR3 DNA reads TGTGCCAGCAGCCAATACCTACAGGGGACAGAGACCCAGTACTTC. It translates to CASSQYLQGTETQYF. The variable domain in full, completed from reference TRBV7-8 and TRBJ2-5, reads GAGVSQSPRYKVAKRGQDVALRCDPISGHVSLFWYQQALGQGPEFLTYFQNEAQLDKSGLPSDRFFAERPEGSVSTLKIQRTQQEDSAVYLCASSQYLQGTETQYFGPGTRLLVL.

This clonotype was detected many times. This rearrangement joins TRBV20-1 to TRBJ1-1; no reliable D call. Trimming shortened V by 3 bases and J by 5 bases, and 10 bases separated the two germline ends. Germline CDR1 DFQATT, CDR2 SNEGSKA (reference sequence). The CDR3 runs to 12 residues. CDR3 DNA sequence: TGCAGTGCTAGTCTCGGGGAAACTGAAGCTTTCTTT. Amino acid sequence: CSASLGETEAFF.

This clonotype was detected ten times or more. The chain links TRBV19 to TRBJ2-1, with TRBD2 identical over 9 bases. CDR1 and CDR2 from the germline V gene are LNHDA and SQIVND (reference sequence). The length of the CDR3 is 15 residues. The junction had 1 base not matched to a gene; V was cut back by 1 base and J by 3 bases. The CDR3 spells CASSIGSGSYNEQFF. CDR3 nucleotides: TGTGCCAGTAGTATAGGTAGCGGGAGCTACAATGAGCAGTTCTTC.

Many counts were recorded for this clonotype. This rearrangement joins TRBV12-3 or TRBV12-4 to TRBJ2-3, with D hard to call. The V end lost 3 bases, the J end lost 1 base, and 8 bases lay between the germline ends. The CDR3 sequence is 14 residues long. This CDR3 is CASSLDDGTDTQYF. The CDR3 coding sequence is TGTGCCAGCAGTTTGGACGATGGCACAGATACGCAGTATTTT.